This TCR beta chain is from a study of blood T cell repertoires in COVID-19. Method: immunoSEQ multiplex PCR; TCRdb's copy keeps in-frame clones and lacks some. This repertoire shows 150,000 to 200,000 clones, around 79% found once; its top ten account for 17%. Trimming removed 4 bases from V and 4 bases from J; junction bases left unmatched: 5. The CDR3 loop spans 14 amino acids. Germline assignment: CDR1 SGHRS and CDR2 YFSETQ. Sequencing used peripheral blood. This receptor was obtained from a man aged 55-75 years with active or convalescent COVID-19. The V and J genes are TRBV5-1 and TRBJ2-7; 10 positions agree with TRBD1. CDR3 residues: CASSPTGGRYEQYF. In nucleotides, the CDR3 is TGCGCCAGCAGCCCGACAGGGGGCCGGTACGAGCAGTACTTC.